This T cell receptor beta chain was obtained from a study of cytomegalovirus exposure and HLA in healthy donors. The CDR3 consists of 14 residues. Germline loops: CDR1 SNHLY, CDR2 FYNNEI. Trimming pared 7 bases from V and 1 base from J, leaving 13 bases between. On this clone itself: Its target is unknown.

This PCR relied on a set of 60 Vbeta primers and 13 Jbeta primers. Source study methods: There were about 86 million unique TCR beta chains by a later count, and some 11 million of them were shared. The table came from immunoSEQ multiplex PCR; TCRdb's copy has only in-frame clones and leaves some out. V, J and clone size are taken as reported in that table, and D and trimming were inferred from the DNA itself. The table has around 100,000 clones, roughly four fifths seen once. Whole-study findings and limits: Later analysis suggested links between common viral pathogens and several top significant clusters. HLA restriction was apparent for most CMV-associated TCR beta chains in a later analysis. Sequencing depth roughly uniform across donors was assumed in presence/absence analyses.

The chain links TRBV2 to TRBJ1-1, with D unclear. The specimen sequenced was PBMCs. This TCR derives from a man aged 40-55 years in good health and CMV-seropositive. The chain's CDR3 is CASTSNGRNTEAFF. DNA for the CDR3: TGTGCCAGCACCTCCAATGGGCGGAACACTGAAGCTTTCTTT.